This T cell receptor (beta chain) was identified during a study of T cell responses to AZD1222 COVID-19 vaccine. This clone was recorded once. Pooling of second doses given at about 4 or about 12 weeks was done. The repertoire was sequenced with immunoSEQ multiplex PCR; TCRdb's copy has only in-frame clones and lacks some. The data hold around 150,000 clones, with more than 85% observed a single time. V was clipped by 11 bases and J by 5 bases, with 12 bases between them. The CDR3 spans 11 residues. The V gene's germline CDR1 is ENHRY and CDR2 SYGVKD. The rearrangement uses TRBV10-3 and TRBJ2-5, with no clear D. The sample consisted of peripheral blood, taken 28 days after the second AZD1222 dose. The receptor was isolated from an adult who received the AZD1222 COVID-19 vaccine. The chain's CDR3 is CASSALETQYF. CDR3 bases: TGTGCCTCCTCGGCCCTTGAGACCCAGTACTTC.